The 20 T cell receptor beta chains listed next were all sequenced from one sample in a study of identical twins. One entry per CDR3 protein, called by TCRdb with MiXCR from the 5' RACE reads. The table has 750,000 to 950,000 distinct CDR3 sequences, approximately 13% seen once; the top ten hold about 1.6%. The same sample was also used in a study of yellow fever vaccine responses in identical twins.

Source material: PBMCs. These TCRs come from a woman aged 18-35 years in good health.

The chain employs TRBV2 and TRBJ2-3, with 7 bases lining up with TRBD2. After removal of 11 bases from V and 2 bases from J, the junction contained 7 bases not matched to a gene. Germline CDR1 SNHLY, CDR2 FYNNEI. CDR3 size: 13 residues. This chain's CDR3 is CASEREHTDTQYF. In nucleotides, the CDR3 is TGTGCCTCGGAGCGGGAACACACAGATACGCAGTATTTT. Filled out from reference TRBV2 and TRBJ2-3, the complete variable domain reads EPEVTQTPSHQVTQMGQEVILRCVPISNHLYFYWYRQILGQKVEFLVSFYNNEISEKSEIFDDQFSVERPDGSNFTLKIRSTKLEDSAMYFCASEREHTDTQYFGPGTRLTVL.

V is TRBV11-2 and J is TRBJ1-6; tentatively, D is TRBD1 (6 bases). From germline, CDR1 is SGHAT and CDR2 FQNNGV. This CDR3 has 16 residues. V lost 5 bases to trimming and J lost 6 bases, with 17 bases between them. CDR3 protein: CASSLQRTGTNSPLHF. The DNA for the CDR3 is TGTGCCAGCAGCCTCCAACGCACAGGGACTAATTCACCCCTCCACTTT.

This chain uses TRBV6-1 with TRBJ2-7, with 13 bases that match TRBD2. Per germline, CDR1 MNHNS and CDR2 SASEGT. After removal of 6 bases from V and 1 base from J, the junction contained 6 bases not matched to a gene. The CDR3 contains 16 residues. The CDR3 loop is CASRSGLAGSSYEQYF. The CDR3, as DNA: TGTGCCAGCAGATCGGGACTAGCGGGGTCGTCCTACGAGCAGTACTTC.

This clonotype was observed a handful of times. This chain links TRBV20-1 with TRBJ2-3, with 7 positions matching TRBD2. Per germline, CDR1 DFQATT and CDR2 SNEGSKA (reference sequence). The CDR3 consists of 16 residues. The junction had 15 bases not matched to a gene; V was cut back by 3 bases and J by 6 bases. CDR3 amino acids: CSARKASSGGWDTQYF. The CDR3 DNA reads TGCAGTGCTAGGAAAGCCTCTAGCGGAGGTTGGGATACGCAGTATTTT.

This clonotype was observed once. V gene TRBV2 combines with J gene TRBJ2-1; TRBD2 agrees at 12 bases. CDR3 size: 18 residues. With 7 bases clipped from V and 10 bases from J, the junction kept 20 bases outside the gene matches. Germline V gene sequence: CDR1 SNHLY, CDR2 FYNNEI. The DNA for the CDR3 is TGTGCCAGCACCCCCGCCCTAGCGGGAGGGCCGAAATTTCCCGAGCAGTTCTTC. Protein: CASTPALAGGPKFPEQFF.

The genes are TRBV29-1 and TRBJ2-2; D is unresolved. The germline gives CDR1 SQVTM, CDR2 ANQGSEA. Deletions cut 3 bases from V and 0 bases from J, with 5 bases between. The CDR3 runs 13 residues. The CDR3 nucleotides are TGCAGCGTTGACAGCCCGAACACCGGGGAGCTGTTTTTT. This encodes CSVDSPNTGELFF.

There are a few counts of this clonotype. V gene TRBV5-6 combines with J gene TRBJ2-5, with D uncertain. Trimming cost V 3 bases and J 3 bases, with 6 bases left between them. The CDR3 totals 12 residues. Germline CDR1 reads SGHDT; CDR2 reads YYEEEE. CDR3 sequence reads: CASSSDEETQYF. CDR3 sequence (DNA): TGTGCCAGCAGCTCAGATGAAGAGACCCAGTACTTC. The full variable domain, with the rest looked up from reference TRBV5-6 and TRBJ2-5, is DAGVTQSPTHLIKTRGQQVTLRCSPKSGHDTVSWYQQALGQGPQFIFQYYEEEERQRGNFPDRFSGHQFPNYSSELNVNALLLGDSALYLCASSSDEETQYFGPGTRLLVL.

The CDR3 sequence: CSARGLAENTGELFF. The CDR3 DNA follows: TGCAGTGCTAGGGGACTAGCGGAAAACACCGGGGAGCTGTTTTTT. The rearrangement links TRBV20-1 to TRBJ2-2; 11 bases fit TRBD2. CDR3 length: 15 amino acids. CDR1 and CDR2 from the germline V gene are DFQATT and SNEGSKA (reference sequence). V lost 3 bases and J lost 2; bases outside the gene matches: 2.

This clonotype was seen repeatedly, ten times or more. The CDR3 reads CASSVESGEAFF. CDR3 DNA: TGTGCCAGCAGCGTAGAGTCCGGTGAAGCTTTCTTT. This chain joins TRBV9 and TRBJ1-1; D is unclear. The germline CDR1 and CDR2 sequences are SGDLS and YYNGEE. V shed 0 bases and J shed 7 bases, with 7 bases lying between them. The CDR3 runs 12 residues. Variable domain in full (rest from reference TRBV9 and TRBJ1-1): DSGVTQTPKHLITATGQRVTLRCSPRSGDLSVYWYQQSLDQGLQFLIQYYNGEERAKGNILERFSAQQFPDLHSELNLSSLELGDSALYFCASSVESGEAFFGQGTRLTVV.

There are a few counts of this clonotype. This rearrangement joins TRBV28 to TRBJ2-1, with D unclear. The germline V and J ends were trimmed by 4 bases and 7 bases, with 14 bases remaining between them. The CDR3 contains 14 residues. Germline lookup yields CDR1 MDHEN and CDR2 SYDVKM. The CDR3 region has the DNA TGTGCCAGCAGTTCGGGTACTACCCCGAATGAGCAGTTCTTC. This encodes CASSSGTTPNEQFF.

V and J are TRBV7-2 and TRBJ2-3; no reliable D call. Germline lookup yields CDR1 SGHTA and CDR2 FQGNSA. V lost 3 bases and J 10 bases, leaving 14 bases between the germline ends. The CDR3 is 13 residues long. The CDR3 DNA sequence: TGTGCCAGCAGCTTGGTACCTTCATGGCCGCAGTATTTT. Its protein product is CASSLVPSWPQYF.

CDR3 sequence: CASSEVWGSGEQFF. The DNA for the CDR3 is TGCGCCAGCAGTGAGGTTTGGGGCTCGGGGGAGCAGTTCTTC. The chain is built from TRBV10-2 and TRBJ2-1; the D gene could be TRBD1 or TRBD2 (5 bases each). This CDR3 contains 14 residues. The germline V and J ends were trimmed by 2 bases and 10 bases, with 15 bases remaining between them. Germline V gene lookup returns CDR1 WSHSY and CDR2 SAAADI.

This clonotype was seen more than once but under ten times. J is TRBJ2-5 and V is TRBV6-5; 11 bases are a match to TRBD2. Germline loops: CDR1 MNHEY, CDR2 SVGAGI. The V gene end was trimmed by 4 bases and the J gene end by 4 bases; junction bases not matched to a gene: 5. This CDR3 is 15 amino acids long. The CDR3: CASSSLAGGSETQYF. For the CDR3, the DNA is TGTGCCAGCAGTTCTCTAGCGGGAGGTTCAGAGACCCAGTACTTC.

This clonotype was counted many times. The V gene is TRBV28, the J gene TRBJ1-2; 7 positions match TRBD1. The CDR3 sequence is 17 residues long. In germline, CDR1 is MDHEN, CDR2 SYDVKM. V lost 1 base to trimming and J lost 5 bases; unmatched junction nucleotides: 13. The CDR3 sequence: CASSLSPERGRRYGYTF. CDR3 nucleotides: TGTGCCAGCAGTTTATCACCCGAAAGGGGGCGTCGGTATGGCTACACCTTC.

This clonotype was seen a few times. The chain recombines TRBV10-3 with TRBJ2-3; TRBD1 matches 9 bases. The germline V gene encodes CDR1 ENHRY and CDR2 SYGVKD. There are 15 residues in the CDR3. V shed 7 bases and J 2 bases; nucleotides not matched to a gene: 7. The CDR3 DNA reads TGTGCCATCAATTTCGGGACAGGGACCACAGATACGCAGTATTTT. Protein product: CAINFGTGTTDTQYF.

The V and J genes are TRBV7-8 and TRBJ1-2; 8 bases are a match to TRBD1. The CDR3 covers 16 residues. The germline CDR1 and CDR2 sequences are SGHVS and FQNEAQ. The V and J ends lost 0 bases and 5 bases, in that order; junction bases with no gene match: 8. The CDR3 loop is CASSLADRGLGYGYTF. The DNA for the CDR3 is TGTGCCAGCAGCTTAGCCGACAGGGGTCTTGGGTATGGCTACACCTTC.

This clonotype was seen many times. This chain connects TRBV4-1 to TRBJ2-7; TRBD1 might be the D (5 bases). Germline V gene data show CDR1 as MGHRA and CDR2 as YSYEKL. This CDR3 has 14 amino acids. V shed 4 bases and J shed 2 bases, with 12 bases lying between them. The CDR3 sequence is CASSPIDSAYEQYF. The CDR3, as DNA: TGCGCCAGCAGCCCAATAGACAGTGCCTACGAGCAGTACTTC.

In this sample, this clonotype turned up a few times. At one boundary the junction diverges from the germline segment, which might be a read error. This sequence joins TRBV4-1 and TRBJ2-4; D possibly corresponds to TRBD1 (6 bases). Germline V gene lookup returns CDR1 MGHRA and CDR2 YSYEKL. This CDR3 spans 14 amino acids. The CDR3 spells CASSQIGFTGPADF. CDR3 sequence (DNA): TGCGCCAGCAGCCAGATAGGGTTCACAGGGCCCGCGGACTTC.

This clonotype was recorded a few times. The gene calls are TRBV12-3 or TRBV12-4 and TRBJ1-4; no definite D call. The germline V and J ends were trimmed by 0 bases and 4 bases, with 12 bases remaining between them. The CDR3 extends over 16 amino acids. Here the CDR3 DNA reads TGTGCCAGCAGTTTAGCGGGTGCGGGTCTTAATGAAAAACTGTTTTTT. Protein: CASSLAGAGLNEKLFF.

This clonotype was observed many times. The CDR3 DNA sequence: TGTGCCAGCAGCCCCGCTTTAGTGGAATTAGGCAATGAGCAGTTCTTC. It is translated as CASSPALVELGNEQFF. This rearrangement joins TRBV11-2 to TRBJ2-1; D unclear. The CDR3 is 16 residues long. Germline V lookup: CDR1 SGHAT, CDR2 FQNNGV. V was cut by 5 bases and J by 6 bases, with 20 bases left in between.